This TCR beta chain emerged from a study of tumor-infiltrating lymphocytes in localized non-small cell lung cancer. Notes on the study in general: Only some patients had TCR sequencing, depending on available tissue. Immunotypes IM1 and IM2 had similar TCR-derived T-cell fractions. TCRbeta sequencing showed higher T cell infiltration in tumors than uninvolved lung. Each assay used a separate piece of the same tissue.

Trimming pared 7 bases from V and 3 bases from J, leaving 10 bases between. Per germline, CDR1 MNHNS and CDR2 SASEGT. The CDR3 runs 13 residues. Measured with immunoSEQ multiplex PCR; TCRdb has only the in-frame clones, and not every one. The profile covers 7,000 to 9,000 clones, with about 57% appearing a single time and about 12% taken by the ten largest. With regard to this clone: Its cognate antigen is unknown.

This chain joins TRBV6-1 and TRBJ1-3; D is ambiguous. The sequencing input was lung tumor tissue. The sequence was obtained from a human donor with non-small cell lung cancer. The CDR3 is CASIGPHGNTIYF. In DNA form, the CDR3 reads TGTGCCAGCATTGGACCCCATGGAAACACCATATATTTT.